The 19 T cell receptor beta chains below were found in one sample sequenced in a study of T cell changes during pregnancy in multiple sclerosis. Only in-frame clones appear in the TCRdb table, and some are missing; sequencing was by immunoSEQ multiplex PCR. The data hold tens of thousands of clones, with approximately 94% observed a single time. The sample here was CD8+ T cells from peripheral blood mononuclear cells, taken in the third trimester of pregnancy. The receptors were gathered from a female donor with multiple sclerosis, enrolled in a pregnancy study.

V and J are TRBV4-1 and TRBJ2-1; 9 bases line up with TRBD2. Germline-derived CDR1 and CDR2 are MGHRA and YSYEKL. The V and J ends lost 2 bases and 0 bases, in that order; junction bases with no gene match: 11. The CDR3 extends over 19 amino acids. The CDR3 DNA reads as TGCGCCAGCAGCCAATCGGCTAGCGGGACCGGGAGCTCCTACAATGAGCAGTTCTTC. Protein product: CASSQSASGTGSSYNEQFF.

The V and J genes are TRBV10-1 and TRBJ1-1; 8 bases fit TRBD1. Germline trimming cut 4 bases from V and 4 bases from J; bases unmatched to any gene: 5. The CDR3 has 14 amino acids. Germline CDR1 and CDR2: WNHNN and SYGVQD (reference sequence). CDR3 protein: CASSGTDRVTEAFF. The CDR3 DNA follows: TGCGCCAGCAGTGGAACGGACAGGGTCACTGAAGCTTTCTTT.

The chain couples TRBV7-9 to TRBJ1-2; D is ambiguous. In germline, CDR1 is SEHNR, CDR2 FQNEAQ (reference sequence). CDR3 length: 13 amino acids. V dropped 5 bases and J dropped 7 bases, with 14 bases sitting between them. Here the CDR3 DNA reads TGTGCCAGCAGCACTTTAGGAGCCTCTGGCTACACCTTC. Amino acids: CASSTLGASGYTF. The variable domain in full, with the rest retrieved from reference TRBV7-9 and TRBJ1-2, is DTGVSQNPRHKITKRGQNVTFRCDPISEHNRLYWYRQTLGQGPEFLTYFQNEAQLEKSRLLSDRFSAERPKGSFSTLEIQRTEQGDSAMYLCASSTLGASGYTFGSGTRLTVV.

This clone was seen only once. The chain joins TRBV27 to TRBJ1-1, with a possible D match to TRBD1 (6 bases). The CDR3 loop spans 14 amino acids. CDR1 is MNHEY, CDR2 SMNVEV, per germline (reference sequence). Trimming pared 4 bases from V and 3 bases from J, leaving 12 bases between. CDR3 nucleotide sequence: TGTGCCAGCAGTTCACAGGGACCGTACACTGAAGCTTTCTTT. Amino acids: CASSSQGPYTEAFF.

The gene calls are TRBV11-2 and TRBJ2-3; no firm D call. Looked up from germline, CDR1 is SGHAT and CDR2 is FQNNGV. The V end was cut by 5 bases, the J end by 6 bases, with 15 bases between. The CDR3 has 14 amino acids. CDR3 loop: CASSPWAITDTQYF. CDR3 nucleotide sequence: TGTGCCAGCAGCCCCTGGGCGATCACGGATACGCAGTATTTT.

The chain joins TRBV7-6 to TRBJ2-2, with 7 bases fitting TRBD1. The CDR3 totals 18 residues. V lost 1 base, J lost 0 bases, and 8 bases stayed unmatched. The V gene's germline CDR1 is SGHVS and CDR2 FNYEAQ. The CDR3 here is CASSLGETGIPNTGELFF. The CDR3 bases are TGTGCCAGCAGCTTAGGGGAGACAGGGATACCGAACACCGGGGAGCTGTTTTTT. The whole variable domain, remainder taken from reference TRBV7-6 and TRBJ2-2, is GAGVSQSPRYKVTKRGQDVALRCDPISGHVSLYWYRQALGQGPEFLTYFNYEAQQDKSGLPNDRFSAERPEGSISTLTIQRTEQRDSAMYRCASSLGETGIPNTGELFFGEGSRLTVL.

The table lists this clone with a count of one. The sample holds other DNA sequences that translate to the same CDR3. The chain is built from TRBV4-1 and TRBJ2-7, with 10 bases identical to TRBD2. This CDR3 has 14 amino acids. The junction had 1 base not matched to a gene; V was cut back by 1 base and J by 4 bases. Germline-derived CDR1 and CDR2 are MGHRA and YSYEKL. This chain's CDR3 is CASSQGLAGYEQYF. The CDR3 DNA reads TGCGCCAGCAGCCAAGGACTAGCGGGTTACGAGCAGTACTTC.

DNA of the CDR3: TGTGCCAGTAGTCCCAGGGGCGTAGCGAGTCAGGAAAAACTGTTTTTT. Translated, it gives CASSPRGVASQEKLFF. This chain joins TRBV19 and TRBJ1-4, with D perhaps matching TRBD1 (6 bases). The V gene lost 5 bases and the J gene lost 8 bases, with 21 bases spanning the gap. The CDR3 has 16 residues. CDR1 LNHDA and CDR2 SQIVND come from the germline V gene (reference sequence).

The V and J genes are TRBV28 and TRBJ2-1, with D perhaps TRBD2 (5 bases). Germline CDR1 is MDHEN and CDR2 is SYDVKM. V lost 5 bases and J 6 bases, leaving 11 bases between the germline ends. This CDR3 comprises 13 residues. The CDR3 region has the DNA TGTGCCAGCAGTGCCACGGAGGTCAATGAGCAGTTCTTC. This gives the protein CASSATEVNEQFF.

This clone was recorded only once. The CDR3 DNA is TGTGCCAGCAGCTTAGGGGCGGGAGGACTCACCGGGGAGCTGTTTTTT. This translates into CASSLGAGGLTGELFF. The chain is built from TRBV7-9 and TRBJ2-2, with 8 bases identical to TRBD2. The CDR3 consists of 16 residues. V dropped 1 base and J dropped 4; count of bases not matched to a gene: 5. Germline CDR1 is SEHNR and CDR2 is FQNEAQ (reference sequence).

J is TRBJ2-5 and V is TRBV28, with 9 bases aligning to TRBD1. The CDR3 covers 15 residues. V trimming: 5 bases; J trimming: 7 bases; junction bases outside the gene matches: 11. CDR1 is MDHEN and CDR2 is SYDVKM in the germline V gene. CDR3: CASSLVGQGRPTQYF. CDR3 in DNA: TGTGCCAGCAGTCTTGTCGGACAGGGGCGTCCGACCCAGTACTTC.

The chain joins TRBV5-4 to TRBJ2-5; 7 bases agree with TRBD2. The germline gives CDR1 SGHNT, CDR2 YYREEE (reference sequence). The CDR3 is 17 amino acids. V lost 2 bases, J lost 0 bases, and 10 bases stayed unmatched. Here the CDR3 reads CASSFYPAGVYQETQYF. CDR3 DNA: TGTGCCAGCAGCTTCTACCCGGCGGGAGTGTACCAAGAGACCCAGTACTTC.

The sample holds one count of this clone. CDR3 nucleotides: TGTGCCAGCAGCTCGTGGACCAGCGGGAGCAAGGGAACCTACAATGAGCAGTTCTTC. The encoded protein is CASSSWTSGSKGTYNEQFF. The rearrangement uses TRBV13 and TRBJ2-1; TRBD2 matches 8 bases. The CDR3 covers 19 residues. V trimming: 4 bases; J trimming: 2 bases; junction bases outside the gene matches: 16. Germline CDR1 is PRHDT and CDR2 is FYEKMQ (reference sequence).

The chain links TRBV19 to TRBJ2-1, with TRBD2 as a possible D gene (6 bases). Germline V gene lookup returns CDR1 LNHDA and CDR2 SQIVND (reference sequence). This CDR3 contains 13 residues. Trimming removed 0 bases at V and 10 bases at J, with 10 bases between. The DNA for the CDR3 is TGTGCCAGTAGTATAGATGCGGGAAACGAGCAGTTCTTC. This codes for CASSIDAGNEQFF.

The chain couples TRBV9 to TRBJ2-3; D might be TRBD2 (6 bases). V was pared by 0 bases and J by 0 bases, with 11 bases between. The CDR3 runs 16 residues. CDR1 is SGDLS and CDR2 is YYNGEE in the germline V gene. The CDR3, as DNA: TGTGCCAGCAGCGTAGGATTAGCGGCTAGCACAGATACGCAGTATTTT. Its protein product is CASSVGLAASTDTQYF.

The chain has TRBV2 and TRBJ2-7; maybe TRBD2 (6 bases). This CDR3 comprises 13 residues. Trimming cost V 7 bases and J 4 bases, with 14 bases left between them. Germline lookup yields CDR1 SNHLY and CDR2 FYNNEI. The CDR3 loop is CASTGEWLYEQYF. Written as DNA, the CDR3 is TGTGCCAGCACGGGAGAATGGCTATACGAGCAGTACTTC.

The chain has TRBV4-3 and TRBJ2-7; D perhaps matches TRBD1 (6 bases). Trimming shortened V by 4 bases and J by 6 bases, and 19 bases separated the two germline ends. The CDR3 spans 15 residues. Germline V gene sequence: CDR1 LGHNA, CDR2 YSLEER. CDR3 residues: CASSPGGPGVSEQYF. Here the CDR3 DNA reads TGCGCCAGCAGCCCAGGAGGCCCAGGGGTAAGCGAGCAGTACTTC.

The chain couples TRBV6-5 to TRBJ2-7; D perhaps matches TRBD2 (6 bases). The CDR3 sequence is 16 residues long. V lost 0 bases and J 3 bases, leaving 15 bases between the germline ends. CDR1 and CDR2 from the germline V gene are MNHEY and SVGAGI. The CDR3 DNA reads TGTGCCAGCAGTTACTCGGTCCCGGACTACCTCTACGAGCAGTACTTC. Translation: CASSYSVPDYLYEQYF.

The rearrangement links TRBV7-9 to TRBJ1-4; a weak D match, TRBD1 (5 bases). Deletions cut 4 bases from V and 0 bases from J, with 15 bases between. CDR3 length: 17 amino acids. In germline, CDR1 is SEHNR, CDR2 FQNEAQ (reference sequence). The CDR3 loop is CASSYTGGIATNEKLFF. The CDR3 bases are TGTGCCAGCAGCTACACCGGGGGGATTGCAACTAATGAAAAACTGTTTTTT.